This entry describes one T cell receptor (beta chain). The V gene's germline CDR1 is SGHKS and CDR2 YYEKEE (reference sequence). Trimming left V 4 bases short and J 8 bases short, with 13 bases between. The length of the CDR3 is 12 residues. These data originate in a study of identical twins. TCRdb reprocessed the 5' RACE reads with MiXCR, giving one entry per CDR3 protein. The profile shows 450,000 or so distinct CDR3 sequences, 24% of them singletons. Every one of the donors was a healthy Caucasian. This same sample was also taken into another study, of T cells expressing NK-cell markers. That source adds: All TCR beta repertoires analysed originated from sorted CD3+CD56+NKG2C+, CD3+CD56+NKG2C- and CD3+CD56-NKG2C+ T cells.

Sequencing was performed on CD4+ T cells sorted from blood. V gene TRBV5-5 combines with J gene TRBJ2-7, with D possibly being TRBD1 or TRBD2 (5 bases each). The receptor was derived from a woman aged 18-29 years in good health. CDR3 region: CASSPAGRKQYF. The CDR3 region has the DNA TGTGCCAGCAGCCCCGCAGGGAGAAAGCAGTACTTC.